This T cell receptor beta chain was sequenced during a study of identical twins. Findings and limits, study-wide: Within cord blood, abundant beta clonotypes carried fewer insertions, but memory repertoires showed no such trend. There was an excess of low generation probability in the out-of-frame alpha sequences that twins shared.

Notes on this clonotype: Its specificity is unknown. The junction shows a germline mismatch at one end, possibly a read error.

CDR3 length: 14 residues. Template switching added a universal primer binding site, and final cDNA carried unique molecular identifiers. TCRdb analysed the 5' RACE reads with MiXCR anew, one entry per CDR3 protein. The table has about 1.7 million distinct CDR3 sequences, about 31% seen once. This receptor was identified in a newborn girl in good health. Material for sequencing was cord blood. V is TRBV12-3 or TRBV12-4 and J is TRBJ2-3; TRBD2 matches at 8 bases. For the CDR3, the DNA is TGTGCCAGCAGTTTAGGACTAGCGATAGATTCGCAGTATTTT. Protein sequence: CASSLGLAIDSQYF.